The 13 T cell receptor beta chains in this list originate from one sample, sequenced in a study of shared clonotypes between healthy human individuals. Sequenced by immunoSEQ multiplex PCR; TCRdb stores in-frame clones only, minus some. The sample holds approximately 1.1 million clones; about 84% are singletons and the top ten take about 0.52%. What was sequenced was memory CD4+ T cells from PBMCs. Subset specified: CD45RA-negative fraction. The receptor source for this set is a man between 18 and 35 years old in good health. Some clones in this sample may be carry-over from other donors' samples.

This clone came up a few times. The V gene is TRBV7-8, the J gene TRBJ2-5; 12 bases are a match to TRBD2. This CDR3 has 15 residues. CDR1 is SGHVS and CDR2 is FQNEAQ in the germline V gene. V lost 5 bases, J lost 5 bases, and 6 bases stayed unmatched. The CDR3 is CASSPRTSGIETQYF. As DNA, the CDR3 is TGTGCCAGCAGCCCGCGGACTAGCGGGATTGAGACCCAGTACTTC.

The V gene is TRBV7-2, the J gene TRBJ2-1; 8 bases line up with TRBD2. Losses at the gene ends were 3 bases for V and 9 bases for J; bases not matched to a gene: 7. The CDR3 sequence is 14 residues long. The germline CDR1 and CDR2 sequences are SGHTA and FQGNSA. The CDR3 DNA follows: TGTGCCAGCAGCTTCTGGAGCGGGAGTCGTGAGCAGTTCTTC. It translates to CASSFWSGSREQFF.

Notes on this clone: The same CDR3 also results from other DNA sequences found in this sample. The chain combines TRBV5-1 with TRBJ1-3; D is uncertain. Germline V gene data show CDR1 as SGHRS and CDR2 as YFSETQ. The germline V and J ends were trimmed by 4 bases and 3 bases, with 11 bases remaining between them. The CDR3 totals 14 residues. The CDR3 DNA reads as TGCGCCAGCAGCCTTGCTGGGGTTGGAAACACCATATATTTT. Amino acids: CASSLAGVGNTIYF.

The chain links TRBV6-5 to TRBJ1-1; D is possibly TRBD1 (6 bases). Trimming took off 2 bases at V and 3 bases at J, with 13 bases between the two ends. CDR1 and CDR2 from the germline V gene are MNHEY and SVGAGI. The CDR3 consists of 15 residues. The chain's CDR3 is CASSYGGRLDTEAFF. The DNA of the CDR3 is TGTGCCAGCAGTTACGGGGGGCGTTTGGACACTGAAGCTTTCTTT.

This chain uses TRBV5-1 with TRBJ2-1; TRBD2 matches at 8 bases. With 5 bases clipped from V and 5 bases from J, the junction kept 9 bases outside the gene matches. This CDR3 contains 15 residues. Germline lookup yields CDR1 SGHRS and CDR2 YFSETQ. CDR3 residues: CASRWGTSYHNEQFF. CDR3 coding DNA: TGCGCCAGCAGATGGGGGACTAGTTATCACAATGAGCAGTTCTTC.

The chain employs TRBV9 and TRBJ2-5; D is ambiguous. This CDR3 is 13 amino acids long. Trimming removed 3 bases from V and 5 bases from J, with 11 bases in between. Germline lookup yields CDR1 SGDLS and CDR2 YYNGEE. This CDR3 is CASSESPMETQYF. CDR3 DNA: TGTGCCAGCAGCGAGAGCCCCATGGAGACCCAGTACTTC. The full variable domain, rest sourced from reference TRBV9 and TRBJ2-5, is DSGVTQTPKHLITATGQRVTLRCSPRSGDLSVYWYQQSLDQGLQFLIQYYNGEERAKGNILERFSAQQFPDLHSELNLSSLELGDSALYFCASSESPMETQYFGPGTRLLVL.

This clone has a count of ten or more. Distinct nucleotide sequences in the sample also encode this CDR3. J is TRBJ2-1 and V is TRBV15; D gene ambiguous. V was cut by 3 bases and J by 4 bases, with 4 bases left in between. Germline CDR1 LNHNV, CDR2 YYDKDF (reference sequence). The CDR3 runs to 12 residues. CDR3: CATSRGYNEQFF. CDR3 nucleotides: TGTGCCACCAGCAGGGGTTACAATGAGCAGTTCTTC.

CDR3 DNA: TGCGCCAGCAGCTCAGCCTCAGAGAACACTGAAGCTTTCTTT. This translates into CASSSASENTEAFF. V is TRBV5-1 and J is TRBJ1-1; D gene ambiguous. Per germline, CDR1 SGHRS and CDR2 YFSETQ. Trimming removed 3 bases from V and 1 base from J, with 10 bases in between. This CDR3 contains 14 residues.

The V gene is TRBV7-9, the J gene TRBJ1-1, with 8 bases aligning to TRBD1. Germline-derived CDR1 and CDR2 are SEHNR and FQNEAQ (reference sequence). CDR3 length: 15 amino acids. Unmatched junction bases numbered 6, after V lost 4 bases and J lost 2 bases. Written as DNA, the CDR3 is TGTGCCAGCAGCTCGCAGACAGGGGCCAACACTGAAGCTTTCTTT. Residues: CASSSQTGANTEAFF.

V and J are TRBV7-2 and TRBJ1-1; D remains unclear. Trimming took off 2 bases at V and 4 bases at J, with 11 bases between the two ends. Germline CDR1 is SGHTA and CDR2 is FQGNSA. CDR3 length: 14 amino acids. CDR3 region: CASSLFQVGTEAFF. DNA for the CDR3: TGTGCCAGCAGCTTATTCCAGGTCGGCACTGAAGCTTTCTTT.

The chain carries TRBV5-1 and TRBJ2-4; D is uncertain. Germline V gives CDR1 SGHRS, CDR2 YFSETQ. The ends were cut back, 1 base at V and 9 bases at J, with 11 bases in the middle. CDR3 length equals 13 residues. CDR3 sequence reads: CASSLQALGIQYF. The CDR3 nucleotides are TGCGCCAGCAGCTTGCAAGCCCTGGGCATTCAGTACTTC.

J is TRBJ1-5 and V is TRBV21-1; the table's D call, TRBD1, has no DNA check behind it. TRBV21-1 is recorded as a pseudogene. This CDR3 comprises 16 residues. Here the CDR3 reads CASSNSRDSSNQPQHF. The CDR3 DNA reads as TGTGCCAGCAGCAATAGTAGGGACAGTAGCAATCAGCCCCAGCATTTT.

The chain uses TRBV7-3 and TRBJ2-1; tentatively, D is TRBD1 (6 bases). Between the trimmed V and J ends, which lost 4 bases and 3 bases, there was a span of 7 bases. From germline, CDR1 is SGHTA and CDR2 FQGTGA. The CDR3 runs to 13 residues. This CDR3 is CASSWDNYNEQFF. The CDR3 DNA reads as TGTGCCAGCAGCTGGGACAACTACAATGAGCAGTTCTTC.